These 3 T cell receptor beta chains were sequenced from one sample in a study of identical twins. TCRdb passed the 5' RACE reads through MiXCR, listing each CDR3 protein once. The sample holds hundreds of thousands of distinct CDR3 sequences, around a sixth seen once. The data were also submitted as part of a second study, on T cells expressing NK-cell markers.

Sequencing used PBMCs. The receptors shown here come from a woman aged 18-29 years in good health.

This clonotype was detected a few times. The rearrangement links TRBV3-1 to TRBJ2-7; TRBD2 is a possible D gene (5 bases). CDR3 length equals 13 residues. Germline V CDR1 and CDR2: LGHDT, YNNKEL (reference sequence). Trimming pared 1 base from V and 5 bases from J, leaving 9 bases between. DNA for the CDR3: TGTGCCAGCAGCCAAGGAGGGAGTCACGAGCAGTACTTC. It specifies CASSQGGSHEQYF.

This clonotype was detected a few times. The rearrangement links TRBV6-5 to TRBJ1-1; D possibly corresponds to TRBD1 (5 bases). The V gene's germline CDR1 is MNHEY and CDR2 SVGAGI. Between the trimmed V and J ends, which lost 8 bases and 10 bases, there was a span of 14 bases. The length of the CDR3 is 11 residues. The DNA for the CDR3 is TGTGCCAGCGGGGAGACTGGGACAGCTTTCTTT. Encoded protein: CASGETGTAFF.

This clonotype was observed a handful of times. The rearrangement joins TRBV12-3 or TRBV12-4 to TRBJ2-3; D perhaps matches TRBD2 (5 bases). The CDR3 is made up of 16 amino acids. Between the trimmed V and J ends, which lost 5 bases and 1 base, there was a span of 16 bases. The CDR3 nucleotides are TGTGCCAGCAGTCTCCTAAGAGGGAGAGGCACAGATACGCAGTATTTT. Translation gives CASSLLRGRGTDTQYF.